These 23 T cell receptor beta chains originate from one sample sequenced in a study of radiotherapy plus CTLA-4 blockade in lung cancer. Only in-frame clones appear in the TCRdb table, and some are missing; sequencing was by immunoSEQ multiplex PCR. The sample shows approximately 78,000 clones, around 80% of them seen only once. The sample here was peripheral blood, taken from a patient treated with radiotherapy plus ipilimumab. The receptors derive from a human donor with non-small cell lung cancer who had a complete response to radiotherapy plus ipilimumab.

V usage is TRBV5-1 and J usage is TRBJ2-1; weak D call: TRBD2 (6 bases). Trimming removed 1 base at V and 4 bases at J, with 15 bases between. The CDR3 is 16 residues long. Germline CDR1 is SGHRS and CDR2 is YFSETQ. This chain's CDR3 is CASSLWGETSYNEQFF. DNA for the CDR3: TGCGCCAGCAGCTTGTGGGGGGAGACGAGTTACAATGAGCAGTTCTTC.

With regard to this clone: This same CDR3 is encoded by further DNA sequences in the sample. V gene TRBV6-5 combines with J gene TRBJ2-2; weak D call: TRBD1 (5 bases). The V end lost 5 bases, the J end lost 1 base, and 11 bases lay between the germline ends. CDR3 length: 15 amino acids. CDR1 is MNHEY, CDR2 SVGAGI, per germline. CDR3 in amino acids: CASSPGQGNTGELFF. The CDR3 region has the DNA TGTGCCAGCAGTCCCGGCCAGGGGAACACCGGGGAGCTGTTTTTT.

CDR3 nucleotide sequence: TGTGCCTGGAGTTCCGCTGGACGGGCGAACACTGAAGCTTTCTTT. It is translated as CAWSSAGRANTEAFF. The chain carries TRBV30 and TRBJ1-1; D unclear. The CDR3 loop spans 15 amino acids. Germline loops: CDR1 GTSNPN, CDR2 SVGIG (reference sequence). The V gene lost 2 bases and the J gene lost 1 base, with 14 bases spanning the gap.

V gene TRBV4-3 combines with J gene TRBJ1-2; D is perhaps TRBD1 (5 bases). Trimming took 1 base from V and 5 from J, leaving 17 bases between them. Germline CDR1 reads LGHNA; CDR2 reads YSLEER. This CDR3 region has 16 residues. CDR3 nucleotide sequence: TGCGCCAGCAGCCAAGGCGGGTCAGGGCCGCTATATGGCTACACCTTC. Protein: CASSQGGSGPLYGYTF.

The chain has TRBV7-9 and TRBJ2-1; 8 bases match TRBD2. The germline V gene has CDR1 SEHNR and CDR2 FQNEAQ (reference sequence). The junction had 6 bases not matched to a gene; V was cut back by 1 base and J by 4 bases. This CDR3 region has 16 residues. The CDR3 reads CASSLVSGTSYNEQFF. CDR3 DNA sequence: TGTGCCAGCAGCTTAGTTTCCGGGACTAGTTACAATGAGCAGTTCTTC. The entire variable domain, with the rest obtained from reference TRBV7-9 and TRBJ2-1, is as follows: DTGVSQNPRHKITKRGQNVTFRCDPISEHNRLYWYRQTLGQGPEFLTYFQNEAQLEKSRLLSDRFSAERPKGSFSTLEIQRTEQGDSAMYLCASSLVSGTSYNEQFFGPGTRLTVL.

The rearrangement uses TRBV30 and TRBJ1-5; 9 bases align to TRBD1. The CDR3 spans 18 residues. From germline, CDR1 is GTSNPN and CDR2 SVGIG (reference sequence). V was pared by 0 bases and J by 0 bases, with 9 bases of the junction left unmatched. In DNA form, the CDR3 reads TGTGCCTGGAGTGTAGGAGACAGGGGGTCCTATAGCAATCAGCCCCAGCATTTT. It yields the protein CAWSVGDRGSYSNQPQHF. Combining the CDR3 with reference TRBV30 and TRBJ1-5 gives the whole variable domain SQTIHQWPATLVQPVGSPLSLECTVEGTSNPNLYWYRQAAGRGLQLLFYSVGIGQISSEVPQNLSASRPQDRQFILSSKKLLLSDSGFYLCAWSVGDRGSYSNQPQHFGDGTRLSIL.

V and J are TRBV5-1 and TRBJ1-2; D call uncertain. The germline V and J ends were trimmed by 0 bases and 8 bases, with 14 bases remaining between them. There are 14 residues in the CDR3. CDR1 and CDR2 (germline): SGHRS, YFSETQ. The CDR3 DNA reads TGCGCCAGCAGCTTGGATGAGGAACGGAACGGCTACACCTTC. Amino acid sequence: CASSLDEERNGYTF.

The CDR3: CAWRARRGGRPGELFF. CDR3 sequence (DNA): TGTGCCTGGAGGGCCCGGCGGGGGGGCCGTCCCGGGGAGCTGTTTTTT. This chain links TRBV30 with TRBJ2-2; 9 bases are a match to TRBD2. Germline V gene data show CDR1 as GTSNPN and CDR2 as SVGIG (reference sequence). J was trimmed by 6 bases and V by 3 bases; bases with no gene match: 11. The CDR3 spans 16 residues.

This clone was detected a few times. V is TRBV18 and J is TRBJ1-2; 7 bases match TRBD1. The ends lost 3 bases at V and 3 bases at J; junction bases unmatched: 13. Germline CDR1 KGHSH, CDR2 LQKENI. The CDR3 consists of 17 residues. CDR3 in amino acids: CASSPGRGRGSDYGYTF. The CDR3 bases are TGTGCCAGCTCACCCGGTAGGGGGCGGGGCTCGGACTATGGCTACACCTTC.

The chain couples TRBV6-6 to TRBJ1-3; D possibly corresponds to TRBD1 (5 bases). This CDR3 comprises 16 residues. Germline CDR1 reads MNHNY; CDR2 reads SVGAGI (reference sequence). V shed 0 bases and J shed 0 bases, with 9 bases lying between them. The CDR3: CASSYSSGISGNTIYF. The CDR3 region has the DNA TGTGCCAGCAGTTACTCATCAGGGATCTCTGGAAACACCATATATTTT.

The chain uses TRBV5-1 and TRBJ1-2; 12 bases are shared with TRBD1. The CDR3 covers 15 residues. CDR1 and CDR2 from the germline V gene are SGHRS and YFSETQ. The junction had 5 bases not matched to a gene; V was cut back by 3 bases and J by 5 bases. DNA of the CDR3: TGCGCCAGCAGCTATTCGGGACAGGGGGCATATGGCTACACCTTC. Protein: CASSYSGQGAYGYTF.

This rearrangement joins TRBV28 to TRBJ2-2; TRBD2 aligns across 7 bases. The V segment lost 4 bases and the J segment 2 bases; nucleotides outside the gene matches: 7. In germline, CDR1 is MDHEN, CDR2 SYDVKM. This CDR3 comprises 16 residues. The CDR3 coding sequence is TGTGCCAGCAGTTCGGCGGGACTACCAAACACCGGGGAGCTGTTTTTT. Its translation is CASSSAGLPNTGELFF.

J is TRBJ2-5 and V is TRBV4-1; 7 nucleotides align to TRBD2. CDR1 MGHRA and CDR2 YSYEKL come from the germline V gene. With 4 bases clipped from V and 2 bases from J, the junction kept 1 base outside the gene matches. CDR3 length equals 13 residues. CDR3 sequence: CASSRTRQETQYF. CDR3 DNA sequence: TGCGCCAGCAGCCGGACTAGGCAAGAGACCCAGTACTTC.

The chain recombines TRBV4-3 with TRBJ2-7, with 9 nucleotides matching TRBD1. Trimming removed 0 bases from V and 4 bases from J; junction bases left unmatched: 4. Per germline, CDR1 LGHNA and CDR2 YSLEER. CDR3 length equals 15 residues. The CDR3 coding sequence is TGCGCCAGCAGCCAAGATTTGGGGACAGGGTACGAGCAGTACGTC. It is translated as CASSQDLGTGYEQYV.

The chain couples TRBV27 to TRBJ2-1; TRBD2 matches 14 bases. The ends lost 6 bases at V and 8 bases at J; junction bases unmatched: 6. Germline V lookup: CDR1 MNHEY, CDR2 SMNVEV (reference sequence). The CDR3 loop spans 15 amino acids. Here the CDR3 reads CASRRGTSGGHEQFF. The DNA of the CDR3 is TGTGCCAGCAGGCGAGGGACTAGCGGGGGCCATGAGCAGTTCTTC.

The CDR3 DNA sequence: TGTGCCAGCAGTGACAGCTCTGGAAACACCATATATTTT. Amino acid sequence: CASSDSSGNTIYF. The chain combines TRBV27 with TRBJ1-3, with D possibly matching TRBD1 (5 bases). V was shortened by 5 bases and J by 0 bases, with 5 bases between the two germline ends. Germline loops: CDR1 MNHEY, CDR2 SMNVEV (reference sequence). The CDR3 loop spans 13 amino acids.

There are a few counts of this clone. The rearrangement links TRBV11-2 to TRBJ1-2; D gene ambiguous. The germline CDR1 and CDR2 sequences are SGHAT and FQNNGV. V shed 1 base and J shed 8 bases, with 8 bases lying between them. This CDR3 contains 12 residues. The CDR3: CASSLVPGGYTF. The DNA for the CDR3 is TGTGCCAGCAGCTTAGTACCGGGAGGCTACACCTTC. Using reference TRBV11-2 and TRBJ1-2 for the parts outside the CDR3, the full variable domain is EAGVAQSPRYKIIEKRQSVAFWCNPISGHATLYWYQQILGQGPKLLIQFQNNGVVDDSQLPKDRFSAERLKGVDSTLKIQPAKLEDSAVYLCASSLVPGGYTFGSGTRLTVV.

The chain has TRBV14 and TRBJ1-2, with D possibly being TRBD1 (6 bases). V lost 3 bases, J lost 3 bases, and 14 bases lay in between. Germline-derived CDR1 and CDR2 are SGHDN and FVKESK. CDR3 length: 15 amino acids. In DNA, the CDR3 is TGTGCCAGCAGCCAGATGCCCAGGGGCCACTATGGCTACACCTTC. Amino acid sequence: CASSQMPRGHYGYTF.

The chain is built from TRBV7-8 and TRBJ1-2; the D is unclear. The CDR3 loop spans 15 amino acids. V shed 0 bases and J shed 5 bases, with 13 bases lying between them. CDR1 and CDR2 from the germline V gene are SGHVS and FQNEAQ. The CDR3 spells CASSLARGFPYGYTF. CDR3 DNA: TGTGCCAGCAGCTTAGCGAGAGGATTCCCTTATGGCTACACCTTC.

This clone occurred a few times. This chain joins TRBV19 and TRBJ1-2; D not resolved. CDR3 length equals 13 residues. V lost 7 bases and J 8 bases, leaving 17 bases between the germline ends. The germline gives CDR1 LNHDA, CDR2 SQIVND (reference sequence). The CDR3 spells CASTEAPSGGYTF. CDR3 bases: TGTGCCAGTACCGAAGCCCCCTCGGGCGGCTACACCTTC.

V usage is TRBV19 and J usage is TRBJ1-2, with TRBD1 matching 7 bases. V gave up 3 bases and J gave up 8 bases; unmatched junction bases: 21. Germline lookup yields CDR1 LNHDA and CDR2 SQIVND (reference sequence). The CDR3 covers 18 residues. The CDR3 region is CASSIAATGTASLGGYTF. CDR3 bases: TGTGCCAGTAGTATTGCGGCGACCGGGACAGCGAGCTTGGGGGGCTACACCTTC.

V is TRBV5-6 and J is TRBJ1-1, with 8 bases fitting TRBD1. Germline V gene lookup returns CDR1 SGHDT and CDR2 YYEEEE. CDR3 length: 16 residues. Unmatched junction bases numbered 14, after V lost 7 bases and J lost 3 bases. Here the CDR3 DNA reads TGTGCCAGCGGAACGACAGGACAGGGAATTCACACTGAAGCTTTCTTT. Translated: CASGTTGQGIHTEAFF.

This clone came up a few times. V and J are TRBV4-1 and TRBJ2-4; D remains unclear. V was clipped by 4 bases and J by 0 bases, with 10 bases between them. Germline V gene sequence: CDR1 MGHRA, CDR2 YSYEKL. This CDR3 is built from 15 residues. The CDR3 DNA is TGCGCCAGCAGCCCTATCCCAGTAGCCAAAAACATTCAGTACTTC. Translation: CASSPIPVAKNIQYF.